This T cell receptor beta chain originates from a study of somatic mutations in T cells in chronic GVHD (dated by TCRdb to the early 2020s). Isolated genomic DNA was used for TCRbeta deep sequencing. The immunoSEQ assay, provided as a commercial service, was used for TCRbeta CDR3 sequencing and initial data processing. Turning to the authors' computational methods: Reads were demultiplexed, adapter and primer sequences were trimmed, similar clones were merged through frequency-ratio clustering, and V, D, J genes were annotated using IMGT. TCRdb obtained this table from immuneACCESS and retained in-frame rearrangements with V and J assigned. These tables miss some clones; where compared with another copy, unresolved V genes account for less than half of the shortfall, and the remainder is unexplained. That table is the source of V, J and clone size, and D and trimming were worked out from the DNA. The sample records 13,000 or so clones, over 65% of which are singletons. Roughly 30% of the sample lies in the top ten.

For sorting, staining was performed with anti-CD3, anti-CD4, anti-CD8 and a Vbeta20 antibody from the IOTest Beta Mark kit on a FACSAria III, and a purity above 98% was achieved. Mononuclear cells were isolated by Ficoll-Paque PLUS density gradient centrifugation from peripheral blood that had been collected in sodium heparin tubes. Before TCRbeta deep sequencing, the CD4+ Vbeta20+, CD4+ Vbeta20-, and CD8+ T cell fractions were FACS-sorted. CDR1 and CDR2 were assigned from the germline V gene as SNHLY and FYNNEI. Trimming costs V 3 bases and J 2 bases, and their ends lie 8 bases apart. Including the terminal cysteine and phenylalanine, the CDR3 comprises 14 residues. Only CDR3 DNA remains: 42 bases, in frame from the first base. In the case of this clone: Its antigen is still unknown. No base qualities exist here, and no much larger clone lies one base off it.

The sample was Vbeta20-negative CD4+ T cells from blood. In the paper's terms, the cell subset or site label means: CD4+ T cells sorted as TCR Vbeta20 negative by flow cytometry. The chain is encoded by TRBV2 joined to TRBJ1-5, with the D gene too uncertain to name. The sequence came from a male patient in his forties or fifties with chronic graft-versus-host disease. After a transplant, the graft donor may have provided part of the T cells. The nucleotides read TGTGCCAGCAGTGACGGGAGAGGCAATCAGCCCCAGCATTTT. It encodes CASSDGRGNQPQHF.